The 7 T cell receptor beta chains given below trace back to one sample, sequenced in a study of a mutant IDH1 vaccine in newly diagnosed glioma. These receptors are not linked to any known antigen. The time point here: week 47, end of study. What each vaccine dose contained was 300 ug of mutant IDH1 20-mer peptide, accompanied by topical imiquimod. This table comes from immunoSEQ multiplex PCR, and its TCRdb copy is limited to in-frame clones, with some not included. This table has 31,000 or so clones, about 86% appearing once. The starting material was PBMCs, obtained from a glioma patient whose treatment included an IDH1 peptide vaccine. These receptors were taken from a young man with glioma.

The chain has TRBV27 and TRBJ2-7, with 9 bases identical to TRBD1. The germline gives CDR1 MNHEY, CDR2 SMNVEV (reference sequence). This CDR3 region has 16 residues. After removal of 0 bases from V and 4 bases from J, the junction contained 7 bases not matched to a gene. The CDR3 sequence is CASSLSGTGWGYEQYF. CDR3 nucleotide sequence: TGTGCCAGCAGTTTATCGGGGACAGGGTGGGGTTACGAGCAGTACTTC.

The rearrangement joins TRBV4-1 to TRBJ1-2, with 7 bases matching TRBD1. V was pared by 0 bases and J by 6 bases, with 7 bases of the junction left unmatched. The CDR3 spans 15 residues. Germline CDR1 and CDR2: MGHRA and YSYEKL. The CDR3 DNA reads TGCGCCAGCAGCCAAGATCTTACAGGGGCCGATGGCTACACCTTC. Translation: CASSQDLTGADGYTF.

This rearrangement joins TRBV11-2 to TRBJ1-4; 8 positions match TRBD1. Losses at the gene ends were 5 bases for V and 4 bases for J; bases not matched to a gene: 6. This CDR3 contains 15 residues. Germline V gives CDR1 SGHAT, CDR2 FQNNGV. CDR3 sequence reads: CASSPGGTYNEKLFF. The CDR3 region has the DNA TGTGCCAGCAGCCCAGGGGGCACCTATAATGAAAAACTGTTTTTT.

This clone is classed as medium-sized. The genes are TRBV29-1 and TRBJ1-1; D is possibly TRBD1 (5 bases). The germline gives CDR1 SQVTM, CDR2 ANQGSEA. The length of the CDR3 is 13 residues. The V gene lost 1 base and the J gene lost 5 bases, with 11 bases spanning the gap. DNA of the CDR3: TGCAGCGTTGAAGTTGAGGGGCAGACTGAAGCTTTCTTT. Its translation is CSVEVEGQTEAFF.

The CDR3 DNA follows: TGTGCCATCAGTGAGTCGGCGGGGGGATCCTACGAGCAGTACTTC. Its protein product is CAISESAGGSYEQYF. The chain links TRBV10-3 to TRBJ2-7, with TRBD2 matching 8 bases. Germline V gene data show CDR1 as ENHRY and CDR2 as SYGVKD. Trimming took 0 bases from V and 1 from J; bases not matched to a gene: 2. This CDR3 has 15 residues.

The rearrangement links TRBV6-1 to TRBJ1-4, with D possibly TRBD1 on 5 matching bases. From germline, CDR1 is MNHNS and CDR2 SASEGT. The CDR3 runs 13 residues. V lost 7 bases and J 6 bases, leaving 12 bases between the germline ends. In DNA form, the CDR3 reads TGTGCCAGCAAAGGAGGGGTTGATGAAAAACTGTTTTTT. Translating it yields CASKGGVDEKLFF.

The rearrangement joins TRBV28 to TRBJ2-5, with TRBD1 matching 8 bases. In germline, CDR1 is MDHEN, CDR2 SYDVKM. V shed 6 bases and J 1 base; nucleotides not matched to a gene: 10. This CDR3 region has 16 residues. The CDR3 bases are TGTGCCAGCAGGCGATCCGGACAGGGCCTCCAAGAGACCCAGTACTTC. Its protein product is CASRRSGQGLQETQYF.